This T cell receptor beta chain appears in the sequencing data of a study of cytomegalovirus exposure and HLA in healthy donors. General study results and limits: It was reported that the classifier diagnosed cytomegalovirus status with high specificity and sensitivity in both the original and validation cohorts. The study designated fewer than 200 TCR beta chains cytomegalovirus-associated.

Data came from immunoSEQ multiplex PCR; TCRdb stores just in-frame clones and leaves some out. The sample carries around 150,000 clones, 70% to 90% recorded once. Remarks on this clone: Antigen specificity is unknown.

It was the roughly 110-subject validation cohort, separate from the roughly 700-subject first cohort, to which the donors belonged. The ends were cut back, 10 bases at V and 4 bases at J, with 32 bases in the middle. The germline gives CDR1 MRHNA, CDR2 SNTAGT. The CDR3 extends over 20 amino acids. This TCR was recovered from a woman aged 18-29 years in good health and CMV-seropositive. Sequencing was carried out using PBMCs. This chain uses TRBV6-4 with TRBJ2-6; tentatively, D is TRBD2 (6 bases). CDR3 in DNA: TGTGCCAACACTAGCCCCTCCCGACGGGACCCCCAGAGCGGGGCCAACGTCCTGACTTTC. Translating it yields CANTSPSRRDPQSGANVLTF.